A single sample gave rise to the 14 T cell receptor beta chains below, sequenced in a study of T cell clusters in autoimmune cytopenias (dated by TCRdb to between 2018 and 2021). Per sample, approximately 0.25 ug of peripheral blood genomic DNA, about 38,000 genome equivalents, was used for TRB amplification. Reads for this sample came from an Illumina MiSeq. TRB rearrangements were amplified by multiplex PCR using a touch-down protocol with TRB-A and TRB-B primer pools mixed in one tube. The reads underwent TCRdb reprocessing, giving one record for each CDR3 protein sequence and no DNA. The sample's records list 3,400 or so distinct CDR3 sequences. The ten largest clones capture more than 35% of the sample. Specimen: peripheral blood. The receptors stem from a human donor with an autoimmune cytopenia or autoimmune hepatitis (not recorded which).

CDR3 protein: CATSEGGIRDTQYF. V usage is TRBV24-1 and J usage is TRBJ2-3; as DNA is missing, the TRBD2 call by TCRdb cannot be tested. Germline loops: CDR1 KGHDR, CDR2 SFDVKD. The CDR3 covers 14 residues.

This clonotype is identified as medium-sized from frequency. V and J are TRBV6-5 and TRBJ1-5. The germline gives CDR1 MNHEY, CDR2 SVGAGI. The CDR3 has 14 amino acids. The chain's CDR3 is CASSYSKSNQPQHF.

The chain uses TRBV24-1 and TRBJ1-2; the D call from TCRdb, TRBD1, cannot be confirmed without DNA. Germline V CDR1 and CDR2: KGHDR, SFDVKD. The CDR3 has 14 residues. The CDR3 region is CATSDFPGANGYTF.

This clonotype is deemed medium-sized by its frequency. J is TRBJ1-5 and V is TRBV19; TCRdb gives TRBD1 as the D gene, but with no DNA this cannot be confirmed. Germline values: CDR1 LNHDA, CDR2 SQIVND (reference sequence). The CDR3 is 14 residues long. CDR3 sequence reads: CASSMGGPRQPQHF. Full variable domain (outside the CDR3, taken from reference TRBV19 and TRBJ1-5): DGGITQSPKYLFRKEGQNVTLSCEQNLNHDAMYWYRQDPGQGLRLIYYSQIVNDFQKGDIAEGYSVSREKKESFPLTVTSAQKNPTAFYLCASSMGGPRQPQHFGDGTRLSIL.

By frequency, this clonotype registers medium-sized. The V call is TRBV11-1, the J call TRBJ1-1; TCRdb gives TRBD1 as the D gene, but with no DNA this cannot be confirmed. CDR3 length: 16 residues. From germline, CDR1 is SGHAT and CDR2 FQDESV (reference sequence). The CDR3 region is CASSLGPRARLTEAFF. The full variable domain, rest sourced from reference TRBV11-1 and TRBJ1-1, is EAEVAQSPRYKITEKSQAVAFWCDPISGHATLYWYRQILGQGPELLVQFQDESVVDDSQLPKDRFSAERLKGVDSTLKIQPAELGDSAMYLCASSLGPRARLTEAFFGQGTRLTVV.

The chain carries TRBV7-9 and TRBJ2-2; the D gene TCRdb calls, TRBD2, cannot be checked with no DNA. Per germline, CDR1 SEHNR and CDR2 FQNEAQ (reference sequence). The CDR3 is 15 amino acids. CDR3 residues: CASSSSLRLRGELFF.

The CDR3 protein is CATSRDARLGISGNTIYF. The chain employs TRBV15 and TRBJ1-3. Germline V lookup: CDR1 LNHNV, CDR2 YYDKDF (reference sequence). The CDR3 length is 18 residues.

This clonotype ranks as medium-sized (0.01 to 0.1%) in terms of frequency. The chain's CDR3 is CASSSGQGASSPLHF. The gene calls are TRBV19 and TRBJ1-6; TCRdb reports TRBD1, a call that lacks DNA to check it against. CDR1 is LNHDA, CDR2 SQIVND, per germline (reference sequence). The CDR3 spans 15 residues.

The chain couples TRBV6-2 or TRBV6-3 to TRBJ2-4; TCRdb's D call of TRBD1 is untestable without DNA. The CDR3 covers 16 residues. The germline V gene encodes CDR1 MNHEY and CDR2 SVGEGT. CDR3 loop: CASSSPGERAKNIQYF.

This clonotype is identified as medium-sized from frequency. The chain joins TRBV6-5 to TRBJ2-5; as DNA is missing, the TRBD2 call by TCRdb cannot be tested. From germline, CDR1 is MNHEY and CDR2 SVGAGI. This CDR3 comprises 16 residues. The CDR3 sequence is CASSPRTSGSQETQYF.

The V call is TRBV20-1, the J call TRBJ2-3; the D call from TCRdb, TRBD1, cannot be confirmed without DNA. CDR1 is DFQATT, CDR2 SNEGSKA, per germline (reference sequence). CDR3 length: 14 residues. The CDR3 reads CSARDWRSPDTQYF.

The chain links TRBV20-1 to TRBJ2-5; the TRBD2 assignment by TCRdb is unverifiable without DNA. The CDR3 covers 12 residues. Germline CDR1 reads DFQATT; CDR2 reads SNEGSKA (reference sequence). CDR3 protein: CSASLAQETQYF.

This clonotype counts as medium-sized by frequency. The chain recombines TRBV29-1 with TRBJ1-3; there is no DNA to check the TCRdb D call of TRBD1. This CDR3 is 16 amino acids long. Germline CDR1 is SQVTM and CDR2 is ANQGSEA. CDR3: CSVEEGRTLSGNTIYF.

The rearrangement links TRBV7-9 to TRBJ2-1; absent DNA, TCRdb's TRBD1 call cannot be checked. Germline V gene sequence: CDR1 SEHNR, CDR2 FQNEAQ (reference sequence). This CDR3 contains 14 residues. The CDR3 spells CASSSGPRGNEQFF.